The entry below describes one TCR beta chain. V gave up 6 bases and J gave up 8 bases; unmatched junction bases: 5. CDR3 length: 13 amino acids. In germline, CDR1 is SNHLY, CDR2 FYNNEI. The method was immunoSEQ multiplex PCR; TCRdb's version includes in-frame clones alone and lacks a portion of them. This sample has 200,000 to 250,000 clones, with 70% to 90% found just once. The source of the sample is a study of blood T cell repertoires in COVID-19. Source material: PBMCs or T cells enriched from blood (not recorded which). This TCR came from a woman under 40 who had been exposed to COVID-19. This chain connects TRBV2 to TRBJ1-2; TRBD1 matches 11 bases. The CDR3 DNA sequence: TGTGCCAGCAGAGGACAGGGGGCGGGAGGCTACACCTTC. Its protein product is CASRGQGAGGYTF. The full variable domain, its missing parts supplied by reference TRBV2 and TRBJ1-2, is EPEVTQTPSHQVTQMGQEVILRCVPISNHLYFYWYRQILGQKVEFLVSFYNNEISEKSEIFDDQFSVERPDGSNFTLKIRSTKLEDSAMYFCASRGQGAGGYTFGSGTRLTVV.